The next 23 T cell receptor beta chains were all read from a single sample in a study of T cell responses to AZD1222 COVID-19 vaccine. TCRdb keeps only in-frame clones here, not all; method: immunoSEQ multiplex PCR. The table has tens of thousands of clones, roughly 88% seen once. The sequenced sample was peripheral blood, obtained on day 0 of AZD1222 vaccination. The receptors stem from an adult in good health.

In DNA form, the CDR3 reads TGTGCCAGCAGCCATTGGGGGGCCAATGAGCAGTTCTTC. Translated: CASSHWGANEQFF. This chain links TRBV14 with TRBJ2-1; D is possibly TRBD1 or TRBD2 (6 bases each). The CDR3 is 13 residues long. V shed 3 bases and J shed 6 bases, with 9 bases lying between them. CDR1 and CDR2 from the germline V gene are SGHDN and FVKESK.

The chain recombines TRBV19 with TRBJ1-2; D is ambiguous. Trimming cost V 7 bases and J 6 bases, with 9 bases left between them. The CDR3 contains 11 residues. Germline lookup yields CDR1 LNHDA and CDR2 SQIVND (reference sequence). DNA for the CDR3: TGTGCCAGTATCGGTAAGGATGGCTACACCTTC. It specifies CASIGKDGYTF.

This rearrangement joins TRBV7-2 to TRBJ2-5; D remains unclear. Germline CDR1 is SGHTA and CDR2 is FQGNSA. CDR3 length: 13 residues. V was cut by 2 bases and J by 2 bases, with 6 bases left in between. CDR3 DNA sequence: TGTGCCAGCAGCTTAACAGTACAAGAGACCCAGTACTTC. Translated, it gives CASSLTVQETQYF.

This chain links TRBV7-3 with TRBJ1-6; D is uncertain. The CDR3 loop spans 14 amino acids. V gave up 2 bases and J gave up 9 bases, with 11 bases separating them. Germline V lookup: CDR1 SGHTA, CDR2 FQGTGA. This CDR3 reads CASSLSRGSSPLHF. The CDR3 DNA reads as TGTGCCAGCAGCTTATCGAGAGGGAGTTCACCCCTCCACTTT.

The chain carries TRBV28 and TRBJ1-2; tentatively, D is TRBD1 (6 bases). Germline V gives CDR1 MDHEN, CDR2 SYDVKM. The CDR3 contains 13 residues. V lost 3 bases to trimming and J lost 3 bases, with 8 bases between them. CDR3 in amino acids: CASSLPGDYGYTF. The CDR3 DNA reads TGTGCCAGCAGTTTGCCAGGGGACTATGGCTACACCTTC.

The chain combines TRBV10-3 with TRBJ1-1; D gene ambiguous. Germline CDR1 is ENHRY and CDR2 is SYGVKD. The CDR3 contains 15 residues. V lost 0 bases and J lost 4, with 12 bases in between. CDR3 residues: CAISESGGRGTEAFF. The DNA for the CDR3 is TGTGCCATCAGTGAGTCTGGAGGGCGAGGCACTGAAGCTTTCTTT.

The rearrangement links TRBV6-2 or TRBV6-3 to TRBJ1-5; D ambiguous. Germline CDR1 is MNHEY and CDR2 is SVGEGT. The CDR3 is made up of 15 amino acids. V was cut by 2 bases and J by 0 bases, with 8 bases left in between. CDR3 region: CASSYGQNSNQPQHF. Here the CDR3 DNA reads TGTGCCAGCAGTTACGGGCAGAATAGCAATCAGCCCCAGCATTTT.

The rearrangement joins TRBV18 to TRBJ1-5; no definite D call. Germline-derived CDR1 and CDR2 are KGHSH and LQKENI. The CDR3 extends over 15 amino acids. Trimming cost V 1 base and J 4 bases, with 11 bases left between them. The CDR3 coding sequence is TGTGCCAGCTCACCACAAGGCCGCGGGAATCAGCCCCAGCATTTT. It specifies CASSPQGRGNQPQHF.

This clone was seen a handful of times. The V call is TRBV7-2, the J call TRBJ2-1; weak D call: TRBD2 (6 bases). V dropped 5 bases and J dropped 7 bases, with 18 bases sitting between them. Germline V CDR1 and CDR2: SGHTA, FQGNSA. The CDR3 spans 15 residues. CDR3 amino acids: CASSLMLGTSNEQFF. In nucleotides, the CDR3 is TGTGCCAGCAGCCTTATGCTCGGGACTTCGAATGAGCAGTTCTTC.

This chain uses TRBV19 with TRBJ1-2; D not certain. This CDR3 region has 14 residues. V lost 6 bases, J lost 5 bases, and 16 bases lay in between. Per germline, CDR1 LNHDA and CDR2 SQIVND (reference sequence). In nucleotides, the CDR3 is TGTGCCAGTAGCCTCATCGGGCCAAATTATGGCTACACCTTC. It codes for CASSLIGPNYGYTF.

This chain links TRBV11-2 with TRBJ1-1; D unclear. V shed 3 bases and J shed 10 bases, with 9 bases lying between them. Germline V lookup: CDR1 SGHAT, CDR2 FQNNGV. The CDR3 totals 11 residues. The CDR3 reads CASSLGVGAFF. The DNA for the CDR3 is TGTGCCAGCAGCTTGGGTGTTGGAGCTTTCTTT.

This sequence joins TRBV9 and TRBJ2-3; 13 nucleotides match TRBD2. The CDR3 runs 16 residues. V lost 5 bases to trimming and J lost 4 bases; unmatched junction nucleotides: 7. The germline gives CDR1 SGDLS, CDR2 YYNGEE. The CDR3 coding sequence is TGTGCCAGCAGTACTACTAGCGGGAGGGCGGCAGATACGCAGTATTTT. Translating gives CASSTTSGRAADTQYF.

This clone was picked up one time. The chain joins TRBV2 to TRBJ2-7; TRBD1 aligns across 7 bases. Germline V lookup: CDR1 SNHLY, CDR2 FYNNEI. The CDR3 length is 12 residues. V dropped 6 bases and J dropped 4; count of bases not matched to a gene: 3. The DNA of the CDR3 is TGTGCCAGCAGCCCGACAGGGTACGAGCAGTACTTC. It codes for CASSPTGYEQYF.

V usage is TRBV6-5 and J usage is TRBJ1-1, with no clear D. CDR3 length equals 13 residues. The V end was cut by 2 bases, the J end by 3 bases, with 7 bases between. The germline V gene has CDR1 MNHEY and CDR2 SVGAGI. CDR3 region: CASSYDRDTEAFF. As DNA, the CDR3 is TGTGCCAGCAGTTACGATAGAGACACTGAAGCTTTCTTT.

The V gene is TRBV6-6, the J gene TRBJ1-4; weak D call: TRBD1 (6 bases). Per the germline V gene, CDR1 is MNHNY and CDR2 is SVGAGI (reference sequence). Trimming left V 4 bases short and J 6 bases short, with 15 bases between. The CDR3 covers 15 residues. CDR3 coding DNA: TGTGCCAGCAGTTTCCCGGCAGGGGAAGATGAAAAACTGTTTTTT. Its translation is CASSFPAGEDEKLFF.

The rearrangement links TRBV15 to TRBJ2-5; 9 nucleotides align to TRBD1. The germline gives CDR1 LNHNV, CDR2 YYDKDF (reference sequence). With 0 bases clipped from V and 3 bases from J, the junction kept 5 bases outside the gene matches. The CDR3 is 16 amino acids. The CDR3 DNA reads TGTGCCACCAGCAGAGAATTCACAGGGGGCGAAGAGACCCAGTACTTC. Encoded protein: CATSREFTGGEETQYF.

The genes are TRBV13 and TRBJ1-6, with 8 bases lining up with TRBD1. This CDR3 is 16 amino acids long. Germline trimming cut 5 bases from V and 6 bases from J; bases unmatched to any gene: 9. In germline, CDR1 is PRHDT, CDR2 FYEKMQ (reference sequence). CDR3 sequence (DNA): TGTGCCAGCAGCCCAGACAGGGGACGGGGTAATTCACCCCTCCACTTT. Protein: CASSPDRGRGNSPLHF.

The rearrangement links TRBV4-2 to TRBJ1-1; 9 bases are shared with TRBD1. Germline lookup yields CDR1 LGHNA and CDR2 YNFKEQ. The ends lost 4 bases at V and 1 base at J; junction bases unmatched: 4. The CDR3 is 15 residues long. CDR3 sequence reads: CASSRDRGENTEAFF. CDR3 in DNA: TGTGCCAGCAGCCGAGACAGGGGGGAGAACACTGAAGCTTTCTTT.

This chain joins TRBV7-2 and TRBJ1-5; D unclear. The V and J ends lost 4 bases and 0 bases respectively, with 13 bases between them. In germline, CDR1 is SGHTA, CDR2 FQGNSA. CDR3 length: 16 residues. CDR3 coding DNA: TGTGCCAGCAGCTCCCAGGCGGGCTATAGCAATCAGCCCCAGCATTTT. Its protein is CASSSQAGYSNQPQHF.

This rearrangement joins TRBV6-5 to TRBJ2-7; the match to TRBD2 covers 7 bases. CDR3 length equals 16 residues. V lost 0 bases to trimming and J lost 2 bases; unmatched junction nucleotides: 7. The germline CDR1 and CDR2 sequences are MNHEY and SVGAGI. CDR3 coding DNA: TGTGCCAGCAGTTACTCCATGGCGGGAGTTGCCTACGAGCAGTACTTC. Amino acids: CASSYSMAGVAYEQYF.

This clone was found once. V gene TRBV28 combines with J gene TRBJ1-1; D is perhaps TRBD1 (6 bases). V lost 7 bases and J lost 7, with 13 bases in between. Germline V lookup: CDR1 MDHEN, CDR2 SYDVKM. The CDR3 is 12 amino acids. The CDR3 nucleotides are TGTGCCAGCAAGCTAGTGGACAGTGAAGCTTTCTTT. This codes for CASKLVDSEAFF.

J is TRBJ2-5 and V is TRBV7-2, with TRBD1 matching over 7 bases. The CDR3 is 14 amino acids. V gave up 2 bases and J gave up 2 bases; unmatched junction bases: 2. CDR1 and CDR2 from the germline V gene are SGHTA and FQGNSA. For the CDR3, the DNA is TGTGCCAGCAGCTTACAGACAGGGCAAGAGACCCAGTACTTC. Protein sequence: CASSLQTGQETQYF.

The genes are TRBV5-3 and TRBJ2-2; D possibly corresponds to TRBD1 (5 bases). TRBV5-3 is noted as an ORF with a role that remains uncertain. The germline V and J ends were trimmed by 0 bases and 2 bases, with 8 bases remaining between them. This CDR3 has 15 amino acids. CDR3 bases: TGTGCCAGAAGCTTGGAAGGACAAAACACCGGGGAGCTGTTTTTT. It codes for CARSLEGQNTGELFF.